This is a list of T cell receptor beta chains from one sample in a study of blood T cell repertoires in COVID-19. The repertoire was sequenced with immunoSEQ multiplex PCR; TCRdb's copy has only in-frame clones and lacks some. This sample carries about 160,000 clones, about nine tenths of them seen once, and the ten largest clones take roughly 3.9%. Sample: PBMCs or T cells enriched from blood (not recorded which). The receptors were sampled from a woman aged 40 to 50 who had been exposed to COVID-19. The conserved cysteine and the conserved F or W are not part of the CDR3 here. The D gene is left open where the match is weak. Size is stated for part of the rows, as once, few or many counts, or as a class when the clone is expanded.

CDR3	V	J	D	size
ASSVVAGILSGANVLT	TRBV9	TRBJ2-6	.	.
ASSSRDRGLGNTIY	TRBV19	TRBJ1-3	TRBD1	.
ASSEAGGRYSGNTIY	TRBV2	TRBJ1-3	.	.
ATGLAGYREQY	TRBV2	TRBJ2-7	TRBD2	.
ASTRGQPVMNTEAF	TRBV19	TRBJ1-1	.	.
SASYGSGGTYNEQF	TRBV20-1	TRBJ2-1	TRBD2	.
ASSLRTSGVQETQY	TRBV5-1	TRBJ2-5	TRBD2	.
ASSLAAGTSAYEQY	TRBV11-2	TRBJ2-7	TRBD2	few
ASRISGGYNEQF	TRBV28	TRBJ2-1	TRBD2	.
ASRIPEAYYGYT	TRBV28	TRBJ1-2	.	.
ASSLEGDRVREGYT	TRBV7-8	TRBJ1-2	TRBD1	once
ASSQDGTGYQPQH	TRBV4-1	TRBJ1-5	TRBD1	few
ASSIREGRDLH	TRBV19	TRBJ1-6	.	.
ASSQDLLWSNTEAF	TRBV3-1/TRBV3-2	TRBJ1-1	.	.
ASSLVPGQDTGELF	TRBV5-6	TRBJ2-2	TRBD1	.
ASSQLRYQVPYEQY	TRBV3-1/TRBV3-2	TRBJ2-7	.	.
ASSPRQGARTEAF	TRBV7-2	TRBJ1-1	TRBD1	.
ASSLDAQGLNYGYT	TRBV7-2	TRBJ1-2	.	.
ASQPGRDQPQH	TRBV12-3/TRBV12-4	TRBJ1-5	.	once
ATSDAGTGNEGYT	TRBV24-1	TRBJ1-2	TRBD1	.
ASSYSPGTQETQY	TRBV7-2	TRBJ2-5	.	.
ASSLEGLAAYNEQF	TRBV27	TRBJ2-1	TRBD2	.
ASSLSVLSGNTIY	TRBV27	TRBJ1-3	.	.
ASSPREGTNEKLF	TRBV5-1	TRBJ1-4	.	once
SVEEIVQVRRTGYGYT	TRBV29-1	TRBJ1-2	.	.
ASSDRQGARSEAF	TRBV10-2	TRBJ1-1	TRBD1	.
ASSPQAGNTIY	TRBV28	TRBJ1-3	.	.
ASSLAGGLGEKLF	TRBV7-8	TRBJ1-4	.	.
ASSLVGQGLGTEAF	TRBV5-6	TRBJ1-1	TRBD1	.
ASRITIRQGASNQPQH	TRBV19	TRBJ1-5	TRBD1	.
ASSLGTGINLRGYT	TRBV28	TRBJ1-2	TRBD1	.
ASSFRENTEAF	TRBV27	TRBJ1-1	.	.
ASSVSGQGNQPQH	TRBV9	TRBJ1-5	TRBD1	.
ASSLETGVGYT	TRBV5-1	TRBJ1-2	TRBD1	.
ASSQLAGGGYGYT	TRBV14	TRBJ1-2	.	.
ASSLWGQGSGEQY	TRBV28	TRBJ2-7	.	.
SDQKGQGVFYGYT	TRBV29-1	TRBJ1-2	TRBD1	.
ASSAEASEVVYEQY	TRBV25-1	TRBJ2-7	.	.
ASRVTGVNTEAF	TRBV6-5	TRBJ1-1	TRBD1	.
ASSLDPMSGANYGYT	TRBV11-2	TRBJ1-2	.	.
ASSLESGSGANVLT	TRBV5-1	TRBJ2-6	.	.
ASSLDRGFNEKLF	TRBV28	TRBJ1-4	TRBD1	.
ASSLGRQGTNTEAF	TRBV5-6	TRBJ1-1	TRBD1	.
ASSWTSDTDTQY	TRBV11-2	TRBJ2-3	TRBD2	.
ATSRRDRKETQY	TRBV15	TRBJ2-5	TRBD1	.
ASSSGTPSNYGYT	TRBV6-2/TRBV6-3	TRBJ1-2	.	.
SAEGAGVTDTQY	TRBV29-1	TRBJ2-3	TRBD2	.
AISVQGSREQY	TRBV10-3	TRBJ2-7	TRBD1	.
ASSSPLRGTTDTQY	TRBV27	TRBJ2-3	.	.
ASSLLAAKGNSPLH	TRBV5-1	TRBJ1-6	.	.
ASRQGAGNTIY	TRBV12-3/TRBV12-4	TRBJ1-3	TRBD1	.
ASSLAGLATYNEQF	TRBV11-2	TRBJ2-1	TRBD2	.